The 21 T cell receptor beta chains below were found in one sample sequenced in a study of cytomegalovirus exposure and HLA in healthy donors (dated by TCRdb to 2017 to 2019). Libraries came from the immunoSEQ multiplex PCR assay. For the multiplex PCR, a mixture combining 60 forward primers for TCR Vbeta segments and 13 reverse primers for TCR Jbeta segments was used. Imported from immuneACCESS, the table was reduced by TCRdb to in-frame sequences with V and J called. These copies leave out some clones; in studies compared against another copy, an unresolved V gene accounts for under half, and the cause of the remainder is not known. The sample profile shows 150,000 to 170,000 clones; around three quarters of them were found once. The top ten clones comprise 4% to 4.5% of the sample. The sequencing input was PBMCs. These receptors came from a woman aged 40 to 49 in good health and CMV-seronegative.

V and J are TRBV7-9 and TRBJ2-2; weak D call: TRBD2 (6 bases). The CDR3 runs to 15 residues. V was clipped by 5 bases and J by 6 bases, with 16 bases between them. Germline CDR1 SEHNR, CDR2 FQNEAQ (reference sequence). CDR3 DNA: TGTGCCAGCAGCAGGAGGGCCGGGGAGGCCGGGGAGCTGTTTTTT. It yields the protein CASSRRAGEAGELFF.

The CDR3 reads CATTDRNSYEQYF. The CDR3 nucleotides read TGTGCCACGACGGACAGGAACTCCTACGAGCAGTACTTC. J is TRBJ2-7 and V is TRBV11-2; TRBD1 agrees at 7 bases. J gave up 0 bases and V 10 bases, and 6 bases lay outside the gene matches. Germline CDR1 reads SGHAT; CDR2 reads FQNNGV. This CDR3 contains 13 residues.

This sequence joins TRBV2 and TRBJ1-1; TRBD1 might be the D (5 bases). Between the trimmed V and J ends, which lost 6 bases and 0 bases, there was a span of 17 bases. Looked up from germline, CDR1 is SNHLY and CDR2 is FYNNEI. The CDR3 loop spans 16 amino acids. The CDR3 DNA is TGTGCCAGCAGCCGGGGGGGTAGATTGATGAACACTGAAGCTTTCTTT. Residues: CASSRGGRLMNTEAFF.

The CDR3 reads CSVEGAYEQYF. CDR3 sequence (DNA): TGCAGCGTTGAAGGAGCTTACGAGCAGTACTTC. The gene calls are TRBV29-1 and TRBJ2-7; D is uncertain. The CDR3 is 11 residues long. With 1 base removed from V and 4 bases from J, the gap between germline ends came to 5 bases. Germline V gene data show CDR1 as SQVTM and CDR2 as ANQGSEA.

The chain is built from TRBV5-1 and TRBJ2-7, with TRBD1 matching over 7 bases. CDR3 length equals 17 residues. Looked up from germline, CDR1 is SGHRS and CDR2 is YFSETQ. The trim removed 3 bases at V and 3 bases at J, leaving 15 bases unmatched. Written as DNA, the CDR3 is TGCGCCAGCAGCTCCAGACAGGGTGGAGTAGGCCACTACGAGCAGTACTTC. Its translation: CASSSRQGGVGHYEQYF.

This chain connects TRBV28 to TRBJ1-6, with a possible D match to TRBD1 (5 bases). Germline loops: CDR1 MDHEN, CDR2 SYDVKM. Deletions cut 2 bases from V and 8 bases from J, with 16 bases between. The CDR3 consists of 16 residues. The chain's CDR3 is CASSLGGVRLDSPLHF. CDR3 coding DNA: TGTGCCAGCAGTTTAGGGGGGGTACGGCTTGATTCACCCCTCCACTTT.

The chain joins TRBV5-1 to TRBJ1-2; 7 bases are a match to TRBD1. The V segment lost 4 bases and the J segment 5 bases; nucleotides outside the gene matches: 8. The CDR3 is made up of 14 amino acids. The V gene's germline CDR1 is SGHRS and CDR2 YFSETQ. CDR3 nucleotide sequence: TGCGCCAGCAGCCCGGGGGACAGCGATTATGGCTACACCTTC. This sequence encodes CASSPGDSDYGYTF.

The J gene is TRBJ2-5, the V gene TRBV9, with D perhaps TRBD1 (5 bases). Germline CDR1 reads SGDLS; CDR2 reads YYNGEE. CDR3 length: 16 residues. V shed 0 bases and J shed 1 base, with 13 bases lying between them. CDR3 protein: CASSVGTGLPQETQYF. CDR3 coding DNA: TGTGCCAGCAGCGTAGGCACAGGCCTCCCCCAAGAGACCCAGTACTTC. Full variable domain (rest looked up from reference TRBV9 and TRBJ2-5): DSGVTQTPKHLITATGQRVTLRCSPRSGDLSVYWYQQSLDQGLQFLIQYYNGEERAKGNILERFSAQQFPDLHSELNLSSLELGDSALYFCASSVGTGLPQETQYFGPGTRLLVL.

The chain links TRBV25-1 to TRBJ2-7; tentative D call: TRBD1 (6 bases). The V end lost 6 bases, the J end lost 0 bases, and 12 bases lay between the germline ends. CDR1 and CDR2 (germline): MGHDK, SYGVNS. CDR3 size: 14 residues. CDR3: CASSRDTSSYEQYF. In DNA form, the CDR3 reads TGTGCCAGCAGCCGGGACACGAGCTCCTACGAGCAGTACTTC.

The chain couples TRBV11-2 to TRBJ2-7, with TRBD2 as a possible D gene (6 bases). This CDR3 is 14 amino acids long. V was trimmed by 1 base and J by 3 bases, leaving 10 bases between them. Per germline, CDR1 SGHAT and CDR2 FQNNGV. The CDR3 here is CASSLVTGVYEQYF. The CDR3 coding sequence is TGTGCCAGCAGCTTAGTTACGGGGGTCTACGAGCAGTACTTC.

The V and J genes are TRBV5-1 and TRBJ1-2; D gene unclear. V lost 5 bases and J lost 6, with 14 bases in between. Germline CDR1 SGHRS, CDR2 YFSETQ. The CDR3 runs to 13 residues. The CDR3 region has the DNA TGCGCCAGCAGTCCCCGGCCCCGGGATGGCTACACCTTC. Its translation: CASSPRPRDGYTF.

With regard to this clone: The same CDR3 also results from other DNA sequences found in this sample. The chain is built from TRBV7-9 and TRBJ2-5; TRBD2 might be the D (6 bases). The CDR3 runs to 16 residues. Germline V CDR1 and CDR2: SEHNR, FQNEAQ (reference sequence). V was clipped by 5 bases and J by 0 bases, with 16 bases between them. Written as DNA, the CDR3 is TGTGCCAGCAGCCTGTTAGGCGGGGACGACCAAGAGACCCAGTACTTC. It is translated as CASSLLGGDDQETQYF.

This clone was found once. V is TRBV21-1 and J is TRBJ1-2; the table's D call of TRBD1 was not tested on the DNA. TRBV21-1 is shown as a pseudogene. CDR3 length equals 14 residues. CDR3 protein: CASSNDFQGNGYTF. DNA for the CDR3: TGTGCCAGCAGCAATGATTTTCAGGGAAATGGCTACACCTTC.

This clone is a singleton in its sample. The rearrangement uses TRBV28 and TRBJ1-2, with 9 bases that match TRBD1. This CDR3 is built from 16 residues. V lost 6 bases to trimming and J lost 1 base; unmatched junction nucleotides: 9. Germline CDR1 is MDHEN and CDR2 is SYDVKM. The CDR3 here is CASSPGGTGYNYGYTF. CDR3 nucleotide sequence: TGTGCCAGCAGCCCAGGGGGGACAGGGTATAACTATGGCTACACCTTC.

This chain connects TRBV2 to TRBJ2-4, with TRBD1 identical over 7 bases. The germline V gene has CDR1 SNHLY and CDR2 FYNNEI. The V gene end was trimmed by 5 bases and the J gene end by 1 base; junction bases not matched to a gene: 2. The CDR3 loop spans 14 amino acids. CDR3 sequence reads: CASSLQGAKNIQYF. CDR3 in DNA: TGTGCCAGCAGTCTACAGGGGGCCAAAAACATTCAGTACTTC.

The V and J genes are TRBV13 and TRBJ1-2, with no clear D. CDR3 length: 13 residues. CDR1 and CDR2 from the germline V gene are PRHDT and FYEKMQ (reference sequence). Trimming stripped 0 bases from V and 3 bases from J, with 5 bases between. CDR3 loop: CASSLGGDYGYTF. For the CDR3, the DNA is TGTGCCAGCAGCTTAGGCGGAGACTATGGCTACACCTTC.

The genes are TRBV10-3 and TRBJ1-1; 7 nucleotides match TRBD1. Unmatched junction bases numbered 6, after V lost 3 bases and J lost 2 bases. The germline gives CDR1 ENHRY, CDR2 SYGVKD. The CDR3 consists of 15 residues. For the CDR3, the DNA is TGTGCCATCAGTGACCCCGGGACAGCTAACACTGAAGCTTTCTTT. It specifies CAISDPGTANTEAFF.

The chain carries TRBV20-1 and TRBJ1-1; D ambiguous. The germline V gene encodes CDR1 DFQATT and CDR2 SNEGSKA (reference sequence). This CDR3 region has 11 residues. Deletions cut 3 bases from V and 5 bases from J, with 7 bases between. The CDR3 region is CSASKETEAFF. CDR3 nucleotide sequence: TGCAGTGCTAGCAAAGAGACTGAAGCTTTCTTT.

This clone came up a few times. The chain couples TRBV10-1 to TRBJ1-6, with 7 bases that match TRBD1. CDR3 length: 19 residues. V shed 6 bases and J 0 bases; nucleotides not matched to a gene: 14. Germline CDR1 is WNHNN and CDR2 is SYGVQD (reference sequence). The CDR3 coding sequence is TGCGCCAGCAGGGAACCGGGACAGAGATTCAGCTCCTATAATTCACCCCTCCACTTT. Translated, it gives CASREPGQRFSSYNSPLHF.

The chain has TRBV5-1 and TRBJ2-3; TRBD1 matches at 8 bases. Germline V gene sequence: CDR1 SGHRS, CDR2 YFSETQ. The CDR3 length is 17 residues. With V trimmed by 0 bases and J by 1 base, 7 bases remained unmatched. The CDR3 bases are TGCGCCAGCAGCTTGGGTTCAGGGGGCGTTGGCACAGATACGCAGTATTTT. Amino acids: CASSLGSGGVGTDTQYF.

This clone showed up just once. The chain has TRBV18 and TRBJ2-7; 7 nucleotides match TRBD1. This CDR3 region has 14 residues. J lost 4 bases, V lost 2 bases, and 5 bases had no gene match. Germline V gene lookup returns CDR1 KGHSH and CDR2 LQKENI. The CDR3 sequence is CASSPGTDLYEQYF. The DNA of the CDR3 is TGTGCCAGCTCACCAGGGACAGACCTATACGAGCAGTACTTC. Combining the CDR3 with reference TRBV18 and TRBJ2-7 gives the whole variable domain NAGVMQNPRHLVRRRGQEARLRCSPMKGHSHVYWYRQLPEEGLKFMVYLQKENIIDESGMPKERFSAEFPKEGPSILRIQQVVRGDSAAYFCASSPGTDLYEQYFGPGTRLTVT.